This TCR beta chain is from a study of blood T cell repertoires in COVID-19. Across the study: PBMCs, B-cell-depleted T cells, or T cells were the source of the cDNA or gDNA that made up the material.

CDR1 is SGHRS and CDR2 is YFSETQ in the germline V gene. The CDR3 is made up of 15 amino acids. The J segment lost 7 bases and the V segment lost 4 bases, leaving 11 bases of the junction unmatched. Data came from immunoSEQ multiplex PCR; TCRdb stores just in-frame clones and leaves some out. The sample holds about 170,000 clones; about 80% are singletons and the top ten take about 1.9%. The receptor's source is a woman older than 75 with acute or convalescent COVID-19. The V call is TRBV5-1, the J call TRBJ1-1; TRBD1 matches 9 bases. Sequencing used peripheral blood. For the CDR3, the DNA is TGCGCCAGCAGCAAAGGGACAGGGAATGTTGGTGAAGCTTTCTTT. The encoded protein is CASSKGTGNVGEAFF.